The table lists the clone carrying this T cell receptor (beta chain) with a few counts. Antigen unknown. This entry belongs to a study of OX40 agonist ivuxolimab in advanced cancers. Study summary: The eligibility criteria allowed prior anti-PD-1, anti-PD-L1 or anti-CTLA-4 therapy, and 30% to 45% had some.

The method was immunoSEQ multiplex PCR; TCRdb's version includes in-frame clones alone and lacks a portion of them. The table lists fewer than 80,000 clones, around 73% of them singletons. V lost 2 bases to trimming and J lost 8 bases, with 8 bases between them. The CDR3 is 13 amino acids. Germline V CDR1 and CDR2: SGHTS, YDEGEE. Whole-study results and caveats: Among T cells, CD8+ cells averaged more expanded clones than CD4+ cells.

The receptor's source is an adult with an advanced solid tumor such as melanoma, head and neck, liver or kidney cancer. This material consisted of CD4+ or CD8+ T cells sorted from blood, taken in a trial of the OX40 agonist ivuxolimab. The V gene is TRBV5-8, the J gene TRBJ1-6; D may be TRBD1 (6 bases). CDR3 nucleotides: TGTGCCAGCAGCTTCAGGGGTTATTCACCCCTCCACTTT. Encoded protein: CASSFRGYSPLHF.